These T cell receptor beta chains were read from a single sample in a study of cytomegalovirus exposure and HLA in healthy donors. Only in-frame clones appear in the TCRdb table, and some are missing; sequencing was by immunoSEQ multiplex PCR. The repertoire holds around 70,000 clones, with about 95% as singletons. Input material: PBMCs. The source of these receptors is a woman aged 18 to 35 in good health and CMV-seropositive. The conserved cysteine and the conserved F or W are not part of the CDR3 here.

>TRBJ1-5|11|TRBV7-6
ASSTGTDGPQH
>TRBJ2-3|13|TRBV27
ASSSSLGVKDTQY
>TRBJ1-5|11|TRBV27
ASSSGKNQPQH
>TRBJ2-7|11|TRBV2
ASRSGPGYEQY
>TRBJ2-1|13|TRBV7-2
ASSPTGGSYNEQF
>TRBJ2-7|13|TRBV13
ASSTIGLAGYEQY
>TRBJ2-1|14|TRBV30
AWGGPDRPTYNEQF
>TRBJ2-3|13|TRBV6-4
ASSASGGATDTQY
>TRBJ2-2|11|TRBV25-1
ASALGDTGELF
>TRBJ2-7|15|TRBV7-9
ASSLGETGRLGYEQY
>TRBJ1-5|12|TRBV27
ASSSTGIYQPQH
>TRBJ1-1|12|TRBV5-6
ASSPGTVNTEAF
>TRBJ2-7|13|TRBV7-3
ASSLGATGTHEQY
>TRBJ1-3|14|TRBV9
ASSEVDSAVGNTIY
>TRBJ2-2|13|TRBV7-9
ASSLGTGDTGELF
>TRBJ2-7|17|TRBV4-1
ASSQVGGRSRTSPYEQY
>TRBJ2-5|11|TRBV2
ASSERRKETQY
>TRBJ1-5|13|TRBV4-2
ASSQSDSINQPQH
>TRBJ2-7|13|TRBV5-6
ASSLGTGPGGEQY
>TRBJ2-3|14|TRBV5-1
ASSAGQGTSTDTQY
>TRBJ2-5|18|TRBV9
ASSVVPGGGTSGGQETQY
>TRBJ2-3|15|TRBV4-3
ASSQAGRRPSTDTQY
>TRBJ2-3|13|TRBV30
AWTGTNRYTDTQY
>TRBJ2-3|13|TRBV19
ASSPSTGESDTQY
>TRBJ2-3|12|TRBV27
ASSGLAGTDTQY
>TRBJ2-5|12|TRBV27
ASSIEASQETQY
>TRBJ2-7|12|TRBV18
ASSPGTGSLEQY
>TRBJ2-3|15|TRBV10-1
ASSDPTSGGRGDTQY
>TRBJ2-3|13|TRBV6-5
ASSYGSGGTDTQY
>TRBJ2-4|12|TRBV10-1
ASSEFEEFGIQY
>TRBJ1-4|14|TRBV25-1
ASSEEAHPANEKLF
>TRBJ1-6|13|TRBV6-5
ASSPGTGGKSPLH
>TRBJ1-3|11|TRBV13
ASSFNTGNTIY
>TRBJ1-5|13|TRBV28
ASSFQQGSNQPQH
>TRBJ1-5|10|TRBV29-1
SAGQGQGPQH
>TRBJ2-1|10|TRBV10-3
AISGSSDEQF
>TRBJ2-7|13|TRBV6-6
ASSRALRDNYEQY
>TRBJ1-1|13|TRBV11-2
ASTFSGGRVTEAF
>TRBJ1-1|13|TRBV5-1
ASSLWGAGDTEAF
>TRBJ2-5|14|TRBV30
AWSKYLYEGKETQY
>TRBJ2-5|12|TRBV10-3
ATQRFGDQETQY
>TRBJ1-1|14|TRBV5-6
ASSLAKRGSDTEAF
>TRBJ2-7|12|TRBV2
ASSSGTESYEQY
>TRBJ1-6|15|TRBV4-2
ASSQGFTGDGNSPLH
>TRBJ1-1|13|TRBV9
ASSVASGGDTEAF
>TRBJ1-2|9|TRBV29-1
SVERRNGYT
>TRBJ1-2|12|TRBV5-4
ASSPGTGGYGYT
>TRBJ1-3|15|TRBV7-9
ASSSLDRDAVGNTIY
>TRBJ1-1|9|TRBV20-1
SASRVGEAF
>TRBJ2-2|11|TRBV5-1
ASSSPYTGELF
>TRBJ2-3|16|TRBV25-1
ASSEPGLVGGVTDTQY
>TRBJ2-7|12|TRBV11-3
ASSRGGGSGEQY
>TRBJ2-1|13|TRBV9
ASSVLAGPYNEQF
>TRBJ2-5|11|TRBV11-3
ASSLGAGETQY
>TRBJ1-3|12|TRBV6-5
ASKNTDSGNTIY